This TCR beta chain comes out of a study of T-cell reconstitution after alpha-beta-depleted transplantation in children. Preparation of the TCRbeta library involved a method that used unique molecular identifiers. From the PCR reads, TCRdb called clonotypes with MiXCR, one entry per CDR3 protein. The sample yields tens of thousands of distinct CDR3 sequences, about 5% seen once. In this sample, this clonotype turned up many times. The V gene's germline CDR1 is SQVTM and CDR2 ANQGSEA. The V segment lost 3 bases and the J segment 3 bases; nucleotides outside the gene matches: 11. The CDR3 runs to 16 residues.

This TCR was sampled from a female patient aged 2-15 years who had a stem cell transplant for aplastic anemia, so the T cells may come from the graft donor. The sample in question was PBMCs, mostly from graft donor cells, obtained 60 days after TCRalphabeta/CD19-depleted stem cell transplant. The J gene is TRBJ2-3, the V gene TRBV29-1; 8 bases agree with TRBD2. Written as DNA, the CDR3 is TGCAGCGTTGATGGCGGGAGGCCCCTCGGGACAGATACGCAGTATTTT. It translates to CSVDGGRPLGTDTQYF.